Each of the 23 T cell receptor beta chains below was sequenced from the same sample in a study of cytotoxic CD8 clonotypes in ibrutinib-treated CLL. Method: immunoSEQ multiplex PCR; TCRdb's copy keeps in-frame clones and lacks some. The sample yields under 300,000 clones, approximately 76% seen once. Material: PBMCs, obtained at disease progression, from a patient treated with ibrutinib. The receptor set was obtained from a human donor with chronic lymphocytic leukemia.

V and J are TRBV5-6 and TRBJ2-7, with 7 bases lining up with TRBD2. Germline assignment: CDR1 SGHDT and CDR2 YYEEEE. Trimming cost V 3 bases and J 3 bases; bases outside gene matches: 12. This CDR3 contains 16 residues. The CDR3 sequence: CASSWSGAAYFYEQYF. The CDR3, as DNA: TGTGCCAGCAGCTGGAGCGGGGCGGCTTACTTCTACGAGCAGTACTTC.

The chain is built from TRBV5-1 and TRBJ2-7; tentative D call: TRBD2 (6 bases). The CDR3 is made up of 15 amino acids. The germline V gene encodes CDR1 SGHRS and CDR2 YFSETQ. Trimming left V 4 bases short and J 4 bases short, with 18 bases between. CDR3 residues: CASSRRGRDWYEQYF. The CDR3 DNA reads TGCGCCAGCAGCCGTAGGGGAAGGGACTGGTACGAGCAGTACTTC.

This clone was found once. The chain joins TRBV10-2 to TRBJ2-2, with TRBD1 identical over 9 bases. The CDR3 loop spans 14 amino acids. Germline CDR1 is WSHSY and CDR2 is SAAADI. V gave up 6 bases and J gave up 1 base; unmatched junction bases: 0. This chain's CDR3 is CASRGQGNTGELFF. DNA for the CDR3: TGCGCCAGCAGGGGACAGGGGAACACCGGGGAGCTGTTTTTT.

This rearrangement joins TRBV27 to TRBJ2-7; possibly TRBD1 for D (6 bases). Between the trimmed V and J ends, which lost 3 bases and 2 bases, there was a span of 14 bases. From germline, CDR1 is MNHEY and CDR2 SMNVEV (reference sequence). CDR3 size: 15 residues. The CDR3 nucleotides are TGTGCCAGCAGTTTTGACAGGAGAAGACCCTACGAGCAGTACTTC. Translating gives CASSFDRRRPYEQYF.

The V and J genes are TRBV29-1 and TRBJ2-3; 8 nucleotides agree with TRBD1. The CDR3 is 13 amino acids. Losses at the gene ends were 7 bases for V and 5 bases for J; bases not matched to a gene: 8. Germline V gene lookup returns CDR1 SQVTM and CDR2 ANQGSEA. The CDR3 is CSARTGRGDTQYF. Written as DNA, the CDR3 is TGCAGCGCCCGGACAGGGCGGGGAGATACGCAGTATTTT.

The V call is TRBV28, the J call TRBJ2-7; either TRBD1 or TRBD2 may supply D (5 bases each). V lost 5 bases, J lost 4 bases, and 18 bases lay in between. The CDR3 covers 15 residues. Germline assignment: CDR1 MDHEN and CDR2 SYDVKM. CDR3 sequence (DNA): TGTGCCAGCAGTCCGCGGACGGGGTCAGGGTACGAGCAGTACTTC. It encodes CASSPRTGSGYEQYF.

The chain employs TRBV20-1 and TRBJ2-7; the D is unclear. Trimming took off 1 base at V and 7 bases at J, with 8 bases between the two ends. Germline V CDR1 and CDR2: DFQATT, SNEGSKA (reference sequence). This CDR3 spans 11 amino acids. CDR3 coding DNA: TGCAGTGCTAGAGTACATTCGGAGCAGTACTTC. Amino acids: CSARVHSEQYF.

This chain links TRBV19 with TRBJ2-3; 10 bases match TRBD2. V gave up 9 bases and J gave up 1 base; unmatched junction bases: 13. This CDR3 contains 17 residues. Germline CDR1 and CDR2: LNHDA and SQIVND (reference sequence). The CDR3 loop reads CASNPQSGRAGTDTQYF. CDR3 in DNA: TGTGCCAGCAATCCCCAAAGCGGGAGGGCCGGCACAGATACGCAGTATTTT. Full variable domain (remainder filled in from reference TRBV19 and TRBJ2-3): DGGITQSPKYLFRKEGQNVTLSCEQNLNHDAMYWYRQDPGQGLRLIYYSQIVNDFQKGDIAEGYSVSREKKESFPLTVTSAQKNPTAFYLCASNPQSGRAGTDTQYFGPGTRLTVL.

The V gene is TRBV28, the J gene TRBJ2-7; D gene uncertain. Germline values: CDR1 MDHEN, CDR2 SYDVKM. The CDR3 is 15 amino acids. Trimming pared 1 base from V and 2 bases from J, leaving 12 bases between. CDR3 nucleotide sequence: TGTGCCAGCAGTTTATCCCCCTCCGAAGCCTACGAGCAGTACTTC. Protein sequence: CASSLSPSEAYEQYF.

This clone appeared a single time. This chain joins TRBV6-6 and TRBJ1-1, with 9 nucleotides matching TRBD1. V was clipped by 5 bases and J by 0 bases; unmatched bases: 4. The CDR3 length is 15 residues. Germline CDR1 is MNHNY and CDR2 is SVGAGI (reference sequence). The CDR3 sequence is CASSPRTGVNTEAFF. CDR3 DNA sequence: TGTGCCAGCAGTCCGAGGACAGGGGTGAACACTGAAGCTTTCTTT.

The CDR3 region is CASSIGQGRRTEAFF. The CDR3 region has the DNA TGTGCCAGTAGTATCGGGCAGGGGCGCCGGACTGAAGCTTTCTTT. V and J are TRBV19 and TRBJ1-1, with a weak D call TRBD1 (6 bases). Per germline, CDR1 LNHDA and CDR2 SQIVND (reference sequence). There are 15 residues in the CDR3. Trimming took 3 bases from V and 5 from J, leaving 16 bases between them.

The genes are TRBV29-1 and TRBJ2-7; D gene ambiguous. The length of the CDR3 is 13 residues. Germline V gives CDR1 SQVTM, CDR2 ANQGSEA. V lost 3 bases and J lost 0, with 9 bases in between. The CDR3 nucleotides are TGCAGCGTTGAGACGTCAACCTCCTACGAGCAGTACTTC. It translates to CSVETSTSYEQYF.

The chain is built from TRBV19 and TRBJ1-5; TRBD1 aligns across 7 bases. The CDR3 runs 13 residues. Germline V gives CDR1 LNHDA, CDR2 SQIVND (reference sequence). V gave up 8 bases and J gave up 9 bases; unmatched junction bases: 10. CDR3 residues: CASRQGSAGPQHF. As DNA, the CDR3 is TGTGCCAGTCGACAGGGTTCGGCGGGGCCCCAGCATTTT.

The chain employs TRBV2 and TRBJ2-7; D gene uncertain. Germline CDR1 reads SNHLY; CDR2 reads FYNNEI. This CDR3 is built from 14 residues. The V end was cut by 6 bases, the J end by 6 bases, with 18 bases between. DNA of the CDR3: TGTGCCAGCAGCAGTAGGGTAGGGTTGGGCGAGCAGTACTTC. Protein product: CASSSRVGLGEQYF.

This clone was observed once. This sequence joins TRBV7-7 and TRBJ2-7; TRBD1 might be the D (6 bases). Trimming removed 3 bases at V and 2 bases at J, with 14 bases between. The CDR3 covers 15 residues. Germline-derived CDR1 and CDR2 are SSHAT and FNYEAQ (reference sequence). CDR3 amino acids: CASSFPDGDTYEQYF. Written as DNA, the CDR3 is TGTGCCAGCAGCTTTCCGGACGGGGACACCTACGAGCAGTACTTC.

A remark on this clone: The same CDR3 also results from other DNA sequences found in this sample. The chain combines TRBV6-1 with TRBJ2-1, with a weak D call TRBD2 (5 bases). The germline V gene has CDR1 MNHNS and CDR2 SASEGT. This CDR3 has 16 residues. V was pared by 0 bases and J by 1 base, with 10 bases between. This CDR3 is CASSEAAGGSYNEQFF. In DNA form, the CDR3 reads TGTGCCAGCAGTGAAGCGGCAGGAGGTTCCTACAATGAGCAGTTCTTC.

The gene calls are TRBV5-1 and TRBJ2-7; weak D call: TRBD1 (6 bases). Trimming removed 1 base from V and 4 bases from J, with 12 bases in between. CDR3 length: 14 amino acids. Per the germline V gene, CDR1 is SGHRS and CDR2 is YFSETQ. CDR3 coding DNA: TGCGCCAGCAGCTTGAGGGGGAAAGGGTACGAGCAGTACTTC. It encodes CASSLRGKGYEQYF.

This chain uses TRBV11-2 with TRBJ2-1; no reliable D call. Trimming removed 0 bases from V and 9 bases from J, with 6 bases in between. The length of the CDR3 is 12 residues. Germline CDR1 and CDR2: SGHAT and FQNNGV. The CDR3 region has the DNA TGTGCCAGCAGCTTAGAAGGGTTTGAGCAGTTCTTC. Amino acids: CASSLEGFEQFF. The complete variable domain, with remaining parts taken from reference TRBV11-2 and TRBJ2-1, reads EAGVAQSPRYKIIEKRQSVAFWCNPISGHATLYWYQQILGQGPKLLIQFQNNGVVDDSQLPKDRFSAERLKGVDSTLKIQPAKLEDSAVYLCASSLEGFEQFFGPGTRLTVL.

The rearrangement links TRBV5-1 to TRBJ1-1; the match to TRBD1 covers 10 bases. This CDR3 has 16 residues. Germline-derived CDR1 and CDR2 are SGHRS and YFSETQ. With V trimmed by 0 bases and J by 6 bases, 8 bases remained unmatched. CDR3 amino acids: CASSLVGTGAIPEAFF. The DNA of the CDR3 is TGCGCCAGCAGCTTGGTGGGGACAGGGGCGATCCCTGAAGCTTTCTTT.

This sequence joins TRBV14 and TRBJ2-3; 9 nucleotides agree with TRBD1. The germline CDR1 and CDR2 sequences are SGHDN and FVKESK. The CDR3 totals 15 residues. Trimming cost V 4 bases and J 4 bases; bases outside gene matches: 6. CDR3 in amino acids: CASSPPGQGADTQYF. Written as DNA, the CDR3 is TGTGCCAGCAGCCCACCGGGACAGGGCGCAGATACGCAGTATTTT. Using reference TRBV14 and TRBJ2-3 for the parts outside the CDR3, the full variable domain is EAGVTQFPSHSVIEKGQTVTLRCDPISGHDNLYWYRRVMGKEIKFLLHFVKESKQDESGMPNNRFLAERTGGTYSTLKVQPAELEDSGVYFCASSPPGQGADTQYFGPGTRLTVL.

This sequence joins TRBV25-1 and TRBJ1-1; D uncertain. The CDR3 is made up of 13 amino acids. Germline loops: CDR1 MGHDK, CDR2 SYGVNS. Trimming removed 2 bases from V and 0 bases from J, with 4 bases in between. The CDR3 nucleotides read TGTGCCAGCAGTGAACACCTGAACACTGAAGCTTTCTTT. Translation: CASSEHLNTEAFF.

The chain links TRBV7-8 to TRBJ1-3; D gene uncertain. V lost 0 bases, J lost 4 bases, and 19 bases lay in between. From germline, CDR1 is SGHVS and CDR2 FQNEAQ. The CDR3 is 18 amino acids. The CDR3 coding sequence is TGTGCCAGCAGCTTAGCTACTTTCGCGTGGGTGTCGGGAAACACCATATATTTT. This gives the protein CASSLATFAWVSGNTIYF.

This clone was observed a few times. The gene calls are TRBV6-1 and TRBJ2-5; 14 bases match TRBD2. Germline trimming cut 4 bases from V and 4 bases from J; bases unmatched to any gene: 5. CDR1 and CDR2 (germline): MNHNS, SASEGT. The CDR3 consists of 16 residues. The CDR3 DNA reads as TGTGCCAGCAGTGTGCCGGGACTAGCGGGAGTAGAGACCCAGTACTTC. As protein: CASSVPGLAGVETQYF.